Shown below are 15 T cell receptor beta chains from a single sample sequenced in a study of blood T cell repertoires in COVID-19 (dated by TCRdb to about 2020). Library prep was done by the immunoSEQ multiplex PCR assay. This is the immuneACCESS table as TCRdb keeps it, with only in-frame sequences that have V and J called. A part of the clones is gone; compared with another copy, unresolved V genes explain less than half, and the rest is unexplained. The sample table records more than 300,000 clones; 88% of these occur just once. About 7% of the sample belongs to the ten largest clones. The sample taken for sequencing was peripheral blood. Every receptor here comes from a woman between 70 and 85 years old with COVID-19, enrolled during active disease.

The chain links TRBV3-1 (or the pseudogene TRBV3-2) to TRBJ1-1; D perhaps matches TRBD1 (5 bases). This CDR3 contains 15 residues. The V and J ends lost 4 bases and 1 base respectively, with 13 bases between them. CDR1 and CDR2 (germline): LGHDT, YNNKEL (reference sequence). CDR3 coding DNA: TGTGCCAGCAGCCGAGCGGGGGTGAGGAACACTGAAGCTTTCTTT. This sequence encodes CASSRAGVRNTEAFF.

V and J are TRBV19 and TRBJ2-2; TRBD1 matches 8 bases. V was clipped by 7 bases and J by 6 bases; unmatched bases: 10. CDR3 length equals 15 residues. Germline CDR1 LNHDA, CDR2 SQIVND (reference sequence). The CDR3 DNA sequence: TGTGCCAGTATCCGCGGACAGGGTTTTTCCGGGGAGCTGTTTTTT. Encoded protein: CASIRGQGFSGELFF.

The chain combines TRBV7-9 with TRBJ1-2; D is perhaps TRBD1 (6 bases). This CDR3 region has 14 residues. The V and J ends lost 4 bases and 8 bases respectively, with 17 bases between them. Germline V gives CDR1 SEHNR, CDR2 FQNEAQ (reference sequence). The CDR3 coding sequence is TGTGCCAGCAGCTCCCAGGGGCAGGCCCTCGGCTACACCTTC. Amino acid sequence: CASSSQGQALGYTF. The whole variable domain, remainder taken from reference TRBV7-9 and TRBJ1-2, is DTGVSQNPRHKITKRGQNVTFRCDPISEHNRLYWYRQTLGQGPEFLTYFQNEAQLEKSRLLSDRFSAERPKGSFSTLEIQRTEQGDSAMYLCASSSQGQALGYTFGSGTRLTVV.

The rearrangement joins TRBV6-5 to TRBJ1-1; D is possibly TRBD1 (6 bases). Germline CDR1 reads MNHEY; CDR2 reads SVGAGI. The CDR3 is made up of 14 amino acids. Trimming took off 3 bases at V and 3 bases at J, with 11 bases between the two ends. CDR3: CASSYHRDDTEAFF. The CDR3 DNA reads TGTGCCAGCAGTTATCACAGGGATGACACTGAAGCTTTCTTT.

This chain uses TRBV7-2 with TRBJ1-4; D might be TRBD1 (5 bases). CDR1 and CDR2 from the germline V gene are SGHTA and FQGNSA. The CDR3 length is 16 residues. V lost 1 base, J lost 3 bases, and 12 bases lay in between. CDR3 sequence: CASSLVSGGANEKLFF. The CDR3 DNA reads as TGTGCCAGCAGCTTAGTCTCGGGAGGGGCTAATGAAAAACTGTTTTTT.

With respect to this clone: This CDR3 is also generated by other DNA sequences in the sample. The CDR3 is CSVGQGGNYGYTF. The DNA of the CDR3 is TGCAGCGTTGGACAGGGTGGTAACTATGGCTACACCTTC. The chain joins TRBV29-1 to TRBJ1-2; 7 bases line up with TRBD1. In germline, CDR1 is SQVTM, CDR2 ANQGSEA. This CDR3 is built from 13 residues. Trimming cost V 4 bases and J 1 base; bases outside gene matches: 3.

This clone was seen a single time. This chain uses TRBV28 with TRBJ2-1; 13 nucleotides agree with TRBD2. This CDR3 has 15 amino acids. V dropped 3 bases and J dropped 9; count of bases not matched to a gene: 5. Germline-derived CDR1 and CDR2 are MDHEN and SYDVKM. The CDR3 DNA follows: TGTGCCAGCAGTTTGACTAGCGGGGGGCCCGGTGAGCAGTTCTTC. Amino acids: CASSLTSGGPGEQFF.

Points on this clone: The sample has other DNA sequences that encode this CDR3 too. This sequence joins TRBV28 and TRBJ1-5; 9 bases align to TRBD1. V shed 2 bases and J 4 bases; nucleotides not matched to a gene: 0. This CDR3 is built from 14 residues. Germline loops: CDR1 MDHEN, CDR2 SYDVKM. CDR3 nucleotide sequence: TGTGCCAGCAGTTTAGGACAGGGGAATCAGCCCCAGCATTTT. Translation gives CASSLGQGNQPQHF.

The chain recombines TRBV7-9 with TRBJ2-2, with a weak D call TRBD1 (6 bases). Germline values: CDR1 SEHNR, CDR2 FQNEAQ (reference sequence). The V and J ends lost 8 bases and 0 bases respectively, with 19 bases between them. The CDR3 covers 17 residues. The CDR3 sequence is CASGVRTDRPNTGELFF. As DNA, the CDR3 is TGTGCCAGCGGCGTTAGGACGGACAGACCGAACACCGGGGAGCTGTTTTTT. Full variable domain (outside the CDR3, taken from reference TRBV7-9 and TRBJ2-2): DTGVSQNPRHKITKRGQNVTFRCDPISEHNRLYWYRQTLGQGPEFLTYFQNEAQLEKSRLLSDRFSAERPKGSFSTLEIQRTEQGDSAMYLCASGVRTDRPNTGELFFGEGSRLTVL.

The V and J genes are TRBV5-1 and TRBJ2-3; no clear D. The germline V and J ends were trimmed by 0 bases and 4 bases, with 3 bases remaining between them. This CDR3 region has 12 residues. CDR1 is SGHRS, CDR2 YFSETQ, per germline. The CDR3 coding sequence is TGCGCCAGCAGCTTGGTCTCAGATACGCAGTATTTT. Its translation is CASSLVSDTQYF. The entire variable domain, with the rest obtained from reference TRBV5-1 and TRBJ2-3, is as follows: KAGVTQTPRYLIKTRGQQVTLSCSPISGHRSVSWYQQTPGQGLQFLFEYFSETQRNKGNFPGRFSGRQFSNSRSEMNVSTLELGDSALYLCASSLVSDTQYFGPGTRLTVL.

This sequence joins TRBV28 and TRBJ2-7; maybe TRBD2 (6 bases). Germline values: CDR1 MDHEN, CDR2 SYDVKM. V was pared by 8 bases and J by 6 bases, with 23 bases between. The length of the CDR3 is 15 residues. The CDR3 is CASPPRAVFGGEQYF. CDR3 coding DNA: TGTGCCAGCCCTCCTAGGGCAGTTTTCGGGGGCGAGCAGTACTTC.

This clone was seen more than once but under ten times. The chain has TRBV7-2 and TRBJ1-5; 8 bases match TRBD1. In germline, CDR1 is SGHTA, CDR2 FQGNSA. This CDR3 is 15 amino acids long. V dropped 3 bases and J dropped 0; count of bases not matched to a gene: 1. The CDR3 bases are TGTGCCAGCAGCTTTGACAGGGGTAGCAATCAGCCCCAGCATTTT. Protein sequence: CASSFDRGSNQPQHF.

This clone showed up just once. The chain carries TRBV19 and TRBJ1-6; the D gene is possibly TRBD1 (6 bases). CDR1 and CDR2 from the germline V gene are LNHDA and SQIVND (reference sequence). This CDR3 has 16 residues. The V end lost 3 bases, the J end lost 2 bases, and 11 bases lay between the germline ends. The CDR3 DNA sequence: TGTGCCAGTAGTATGTCAGGGGAAACCTATAATTCACCCCTCCACTTT. This codes for CASSMSGETYNSPLHF.

This chain links TRBV2 with TRBJ1-2; D remains ambiguous. CDR3 length: 12 residues. Deletions cut 3 bases from V and 8 bases from J, with 10 bases between. CDR1 SNHLY and CDR2 FYNNEI come from the germline V gene. The CDR3 spells CASSELQAGYTF. The CDR3 nucleotides are TGTGCCAGCAGTGAGCTCCAGGCAGGCTACACCTTC.

V is TRBV13 and J is TRBJ2-2, with 12 bases aligning to TRBD2. In germline, CDR1 is PRHDT, CDR2 FYEKMQ (reference sequence). V trimming: 4 bases; J trimming: 1 base; junction bases outside the gene matches: 7. This CDR3 spans 18 amino acids. CDR3 in amino acids: CASSSRLAGAGNTGELFF. The CDR3 DNA reads TGTGCCAGCAGCTCTCGACTAGCGGGGGCCGGGAACACCGGGGAGCTGTTTTTT.